This entry lists 25 T cell receptor beta chains sequenced from one sample in a study of blood T cells in healthy people across ages (dated by TCRdb to the mid-2010s). Library preparation used 5' RACE. Sequencing instrument: Illumina HiSeq 2500. A second PCR of about 6 to 11 cycles was performed with a sample-barcoded 5' primer and a J-beta primer mix. TCRdb trimmed public reads at Q25 via fastp, called clones via MiXCR and kept in-frame beta chains. Rows with a matching CDR3 protein are joined into one entry that keeps the most common DNA and genes. For this sample the table gives around 400,000 distinct CDR3 sequences, of which about half were detected only once. Clones ranked in the top ten supply 50% to 65% of the sample. Sequenced material: blood. These receptors originate from a man in his fifties or sixties in good health.

This rearrangement joins TRBV29-1 to TRBJ1-2; D not resolved. This CDR3 contains 14 residues. Germline V gene sequence: CDR1 SQVTM, CDR2 ANQGSEA. Trimming took 0 bases from V and 6 from J, leaving 14 bases between them. The CDR3 bases are TGCAGCGTTGAAGAGGGCACCGGACCAAATGGCTACACCTTC. The encoded protein is CSVEEGTGPNGYTF.

The chain recombines TRBV3-1 with TRBJ2-1; D call uncertain. V was pared by 3 bases and J by 0 bases, with 6 bases between. CDR3 length: 14 amino acids. Looked up from germline, CDR1 is LGHDT and CDR2 is YNNKEL (reference sequence). The CDR3: CASSHGGSYNEQFF. The CDR3 DNA is TGTGCCAGCAGCCACGGTGGCTCCTACAATGAGCAGTTCTTC.

This clonotype was recorded once. V is TRBV7-2 and J is TRBJ2-1; D is unresolved. From germline, CDR1 is SGHTA and CDR2 FQGNSA. Trimming took 8 bases from V and 0 from J, leaving 14 bases between them. This CDR3 is built from 15 residues. CDR3: CASGTWTGSYNEQFF. The CDR3 DNA follows: TGTGCCAGCGGTACCTGGACGGGCTCCTACAATGAGCAGTTCTTC.

The chain uses TRBV15 and TRBJ2-3; 7 nucleotides line up with TRBD2. V was clipped by 1 base and J by 1 base; unmatched bases: 8. Germline values: CDR1 LNHNV, CDR2 YYDKDF (reference sequence). This CDR3 comprises 17 residues. The CDR3 sequence: CATSRVAAGLRTDTQYF. CDR3 bases: TGTGCCACCAGCAGAGTTGCGGCGGGACTACGCACAGATACGCAGTATTTT.

The count of this clonotype is one. This chain connects TRBV7-2 to TRBJ1-5; 9 nucleotides align to TRBD1. Germline-derived CDR1 and CDR2 are SGHTA and FQGNSA. V shed 1 base and J 4 bases; nucleotides not matched to a gene: 5. The CDR3 length is 16 residues. The DNA of the CDR3 is TGTGCCAGCAGCTTAGGGACAGGGGTGGGTAATCAGCCCCAGCATTTT. It specifies CASSLGTGVGNQPQHF.

In DNA, the CDR3 is TGTGCCAGCAGCTTAAAACAGGGTGGCACCGGGGAGCTGTTTTTT. Protein: CASSLKQGGTGELFF. The J gene is TRBJ2-2, the V gene TRBV7-2; D might be TRBD1 (6 bases). The CDR3 extends over 15 amino acids. CDR1 SGHTA and CDR2 FQGNSA come from the germline V gene. Trimming removed 2 bases at V and 4 bases at J, with 11 bases between.

Remarks on this clonotype: This may arise from a read error, as a much more abundant clone is one base away. The V gene is TRBV5-6, the J gene TRBJ2-7; D tentatively fits TRBD1 or TRBD2 (5 bases each). Germline V CDR1 and CDR2: SGHDT, YYEEEE. Trimming left V 5 bases short and J 6 bases short, with 15 bases between. The CDR3 has 13 residues. CDR3 amino acids: CASSPEWGTEQYF. The CDR3 region has the DNA TGTGCCAGCAGTCCCGAATGGGGGACCGAGCAGTACTTC.

This rearrangement joins TRBV6-5 to TRBJ2-1; TRBD1 matches 8 bases. The V gene end was trimmed by 8 bases and the J gene end by 9 bases; junction bases not matched to a gene: 9. The CDR3 length is 13 residues. From germline, CDR1 is MNHEY and CDR2 SVGAGI. The CDR3 reads CASRDRRFGEQFF. The CDR3 nucleotides are TGTGCCAGCCGGGACAGGCGATTCGGTGAGCAGTTCTTC.

As concerns this clonotype: One end of the junction is discordant with germline, which a read error may explain. The chain links TRBV6-4 to TRBJ2-5, with D possibly matching TRBD1 (6 bases). This CDR3 has 17 residues. Looked up from germline, CDR1 is MRHNA and CDR2 is SNTAGT. The CDR3 is CASSDPNRVRNYNEQYF. The DNA for the CDR3 is TGTGCCAGCAGTGACCCGAACAGGGTCCGGAACTACAATGAGCAGTACTTT.

The chain combines TRBV5-4 with TRBJ1-4; D possibly corresponds to TRBD1 (5 bases). The CDR3 totals 13 residues. Between the trimmed V and J ends, which lost 4 bases and 8 bases, there was a span of 12 bases. From germline, CDR1 is SGHNT and CDR2 YYREEE (reference sequence). The CDR3 here is CASSGKGEEKLFF. The CDR3 nucleotides read TGTGCCAGCAGCGGGAAAGGGGAGGAAAAACTGTTTTTT.

This clonotype has more than one count but fewer than ten. This rearrangement joins TRBV20-1 to TRBJ2-3; D possibly corresponds to TRBD1 (5 bases). Germline values: CDR1 DFQATT, CDR2 SNEGSKA (reference sequence). This CDR3 is 12 amino acids long. Trimming removed 3 bases at V and 5 bases at J, with 9 bases between. CDR3 sequence: CSASRAIDTQYF. CDR3 sequence (DNA): TGCAGTGCTAGCAGGGCTATAGATACGCAGTATTTT.

V usage is TRBV5-1 and J usage is TRBJ1-1; 7 bases match TRBD1. This CDR3 is 14 amino acids long. V lost 3 bases and J lost 6; bases outside the gene matches: 8. Germline V gene sequence: CDR1 SGHRS, CDR2 YFSETQ. CDR3 coding DNA: TGCGCCAGCAGCTCCACTCCGGACAGGCCTGAAGCTTTCTTT. Translated: CASSSTPDRPEAFF.

This clonotype showed up just a few times. This chain joins TRBV5-1 and TRBJ2-3; 7 nucleotides match TRBD1. The CDR3 covers 14 residues. In germline, CDR1 is SGHRS, CDR2 YFSETQ. V dropped 3 bases and J dropped 2; count of bases not matched to a gene: 3. The CDR3 spells CASSWGQTTDTQYF. The CDR3 DNA sequence: TGCGCCAGCAGCTGGGGACAGACCACAGATACGCAGTATTTT.

This clonotype was detected only a few times. The rearrangement uses TRBV6-5 and TRBJ2-3; 14 bases are a match to TRBD2. The germline V gene has CDR1 MNHEY and CDR2 SVGAGI. This CDR3 has 19 residues. V shed 7 bases and J 0 bases; nucleotides not matched to a gene: 12. CDR3 protein: CASNTERGLAGASTDTQYF. Here the CDR3 DNA reads TGTGCCAGCAATACTGAGAGGGGACTAGCGGGGGCGAGCACAGATACGCAGTATTTT.

This clonotype occurred a few times. The rearrangement uses TRBV20-1 and TRBJ2-1; 7 nucleotides match TRBD2. Germline CDR1 reads DFQATT; CDR2 reads SNEGSKA (reference sequence). CDR3 size: 18 residues. V lost 0 bases, J lost 7 bases, and 18 bases stayed unmatched. The CDR3, as DNA: TGCAGTGCTAGAGACCCGAATCAACCGACTAGCTGGGGAAATGAGCAGTTCTTC. It encodes CSARDPNQPTSWGNEQFF.

Of note for this clonotype: At one end, the junction sequence differs from germline, possibly due to a read error. The chain employs TRBV12-3 or TRBV12-4 and TRBJ1-6, with TRBD1 as a possible D gene (5 bases). This CDR3 has 17 residues. Written as DNA, the CDR3 is TGTGCCAGCAGTCTTCTCTTGGGAGGGGACGGGGTAACGGCCCTTCACTTT. It specifies CASSLLLGGDGVTALHF.

The chain combines TRBV29-1 with TRBJ1-2, with D maybe TRBD1 (5 bases). The CDR3 totals 13 residues. CDR1 SQVTM and CDR2 ANQGSEA come from the germline V gene. Between the trimmed V and J ends, which lost 6 bases and 7 bases, there was a span of 18 bases. CDR3 nucleotides: TGCAGCGTGGGGGGGGTCCAGCGGGGTGGCTACACCTTC. Translating it yields CSVGGVQRGGYTF.

This clonotype was counted a few times. This chain uses TRBV6-5 with TRBJ1-2; D is unclear. The germline gives CDR1 MNHEY, CDR2 SVGAGI. The CDR3 runs to 16 residues. V lost 0 bases and J lost 3, with 14 bases in between. The CDR3 bases are TGTGCCAGCAGTTACTCGACGGTGTTGGTGCACTATGGCTACACCTTC. Its translation is CASSYSTVLVHYGYTF.

This clonotype turned up a few times. DNA for the CDR3: TGTGCCAGCAGGAGCGGGGTCGGAGTGGATGCGCAGTATTTT. Translating gives CASRSGVGVDAQYF. This rearrangement joins TRBV12-3 or TRBV12-4 to TRBJ2-3; 7 nucleotides agree with TRBD2. The junction had 13 bases not matched to a gene; V was cut back by 6 bases and J by 10 bases. This CDR3 region has 14 residues.

The sample holds many counts of this clonotype. The genes are TRBV3-1 and TRBJ2-7; D ambiguous. Trimming removed 2 bases at V and 0 bases at J, with 11 bases between. The CDR3 is 15 amino acids. CDR1 and CDR2 from the germline V gene are LGHDT and YNNKEL (reference sequence). CDR3 coding DNA: TGTGCCAGCAGCCAAAACATGGCAGCCTCCTACGAGCAGTACTTC. This encodes CASSQNMAASYEQYF.

Details on this clonotype: Since a much larger clone is just one base distant, this may be a read error. The rearrangement joins TRBV7-2 to TRBJ2-7; D perhaps matches TRBD2 (7 bases). V lost 1 base and J lost 7, with 17 bases in between. The CDR3 extends over 15 amino acids. The germline V gene encodes CDR1 SGHTA and CDR2 FQGNSA. As DNA, the CDR3 is TGTGCCAGCAGCTTAGGCGGGGGCCACTACAATGAGCAGTACTTC. Its translation: CASSLGGGHYNEQYF.

This clonotype was seen only a few times. This rearrangement joins TRBV21-1 to TRBJ2-3; the DNA was not used to check the table's D call, TRBD2. TRBV21-1 is flagged as a pseudogene. This CDR3 region has 14 residues. The CDR3 loop reads CASGPSGCTDTQYF. CDR3 DNA sequence: TGTGCCAGCGGGCCTAGCGGGTGCACAGATACGCAGTATTTT.

A few counts support this clonotype. The chain combines TRBV14 with TRBJ2-3, with D uncertain. Germline CDR1 SGHDN, CDR2 FVKESK. CDR3 size: 12 residues. The V and J ends lost 1 base and 5 bases respectively, with 4 bases between them. CDR3 bases: TGTGCCAGCAGCCAAGTTAGAGATACGCAGTATTTT. It encodes CASSQVRDTQYF. Variable domain in full (rest from reference TRBV14 and TRBJ2-3): EAGVTQFPSHSVIEKGQTVTLRCDPISGHDNLYWYRRVMGKEIKFLLHFVKESKQDESGMPNNRFLAERTGGTYSTLKVQPAELEDSGVYFCASSQVRDTQYFGPGTRLTVL.

This clonotype turned up a few times. The chain employs TRBV6-5 and TRBJ2-5, with TRBD2 identical over 10 bases. CDR1 and CDR2 from the germline V gene are MNHEY and SVGAGI. V shed 5 bases and J 5 bases; nucleotides not matched to a gene: 23. The CDR3 consists of 20 residues. The CDR3 DNA sequence: TGTGCCAGCAGTCCCTCGGGCAGGGGTCTTTCTAGCGGGAGTCGGGAGACCCAGTACTTC. This translates into CASSPSGRGLSSGSRETQYF.

This clonotype was picked up a small number of times. CDR3 sequence (DNA): TGCAGCGTTTTGACCGGGGGGTCCTCCTACGAGCAGTACTTC. Protein sequence: CSVLTGGSSYEQYF. This chain uses TRBV29-1 with TRBJ2-7; 7 bases map to TRBD2. The CDR3 runs to 14 residues. From germline, CDR1 is SQVTM and CDR2 ANQGSEA. Unmatched junction bases numbered 7, after V lost 5 bases and J lost 0 bases.